Listed here are 25 T cell receptor beta chains from one sample, sequenced in a study of control samples from healthy donors and cancer patients. The data were produced by immunoSEQ multiplex PCR, yet TCRdb's version contains in-frame clones alone and is incomplete. The sample includes 200,000 or so clones, roughly 94% of them seen just once. The sequencing input was blood. The receptors stem from a man between 45 and 60 years old in good health.

The gene calls are TRBV15 and TRBJ1-1; 7 nucleotides line up with TRBD1. The CDR3 has 14 amino acids. V shed 1 base, J shed 1 base, and the junction held 0 bases outside the gene matches. The germline gives CDR1 LNHNV, CDR2 YYDKDF (reference sequence). The CDR3 DNA sequence: TGTGCCACCAGCAGAGCAGGGGGGAACACTGAAGCTTTCTTT. Translated: CATSRAGGNTEAFF.

The gene calls are TRBV18 and TRBJ1-3; D ambiguous. The germline V and J ends were trimmed by 3 bases and 0 bases, with 9 bases remaining between them. Germline-derived CDR1 and CDR2 are KGHSH and LQKENI. The CDR3 sequence is 15 residues long. CDR3 region: CASSPEGFSGNTIYF. In nucleotides, the CDR3 is TGTGCCAGCTCACCGGAGGGCTTCTCTGGAAACACCATATATTTT.

The chain is built from TRBV6-5 and TRBJ2-5; unclear D gene. CDR1 is MNHEY and CDR2 is SVGAGI in the germline V gene. The CDR3 is 12 residues long. The germline V and J ends were trimmed by 8 bases and 6 bases, with 13 bases remaining between them. The DNA for the CDR3 is TGTGCCAGCCACCAGGTTGGGAAGACCCAGTACTTC. The encoded protein is CASHQVGKTQYF.

The J gene is TRBJ2-2, the V gene TRBV5-1; D remains unclear. The CDR3 totals 16 residues. The germline V and J ends were trimmed by 3 bases and 5 bases, with 17 bases remaining between them. Looked up from germline, CDR1 is SGHRS and CDR2 is YFSETQ. CDR3 protein: CASSYQGRMTTGELFF. The DNA for the CDR3 is TGCGCCAGCAGCTACCAAGGCAGGATGACGACCGGGGAGCTGTTTTTT.

V gene TRBV6-2 or TRBV6-3 combines with J gene TRBJ2-1; D may be TRBD1 (5 bases). With 3 bases removed from V and 6 bases from J, the gap between germline ends came to 18 bases. Germline V CDR1 and CDR2: MNHEY, SVGEGT. This CDR3 comprises 16 residues. The CDR3 reads CASSYVLSAGINEQFF. CDR3 nucleotides: TGTGCCAGCAGTTATGTCCTCAGCGCAGGGATCAATGAGCAGTTCTTC.

CDR3 sequence: CSAHALYEQYF. As DNA, the CDR3 is TGCAGTGCCCATGCCCTTTACGAGCAGTACTTC. The rearrangement uses TRBV20-1 and TRBJ2-7; D ambiguous. The V and J ends lost 6 bases and 4 bases respectively, with 10 bases between them. Germline loops: CDR1 DFQATT, CDR2 SNEGSKA (reference sequence). The CDR3 runs to 11 residues.

The chain couples TRBV7-2 to TRBJ2-2, with D possibly TRBD2 on 6 matching bases. Germline CDR1 reads SGHTA; CDR2 reads FQGNSA. Trimming left V 2 bases short and J 5 bases short, with 18 bases between. The CDR3 length is 17 residues. Written as DNA, the CDR3 is TGTGCCAGCAGCTTACCGTTGGGGCGGGGAGATACCGGGGAGCTGTTTTTT. It codes for CASSLPLGRGDTGELFF.

The V gene is TRBV2, the J gene TRBJ1-5; no clear D. The germline gives CDR1 SNHLY, CDR2 FYNNEI. V shed 4 bases and J shed 5 bases, with 15 bases lying between them. This CDR3 spans 15 amino acids. The CDR3 here is CASSVILIGDQPQHF. The CDR3 bases are TGTGCCAGCAGTGTTATCCTCATAGGCGATCAGCCCCAGCATTTT.

The chain recombines TRBV7-2 with TRBJ1-5; D is uncertain. CDR3 length: 16 residues. Trimming removed 1 base from V and 1 base from J, with 11 bases in between. The germline gives CDR1 SGHTA, CDR2 FQGNSA. DNA of the CDR3: TGTGCCAGCAGCTTAGATTGGGGAGGGAGCAATCAGCCCCAGCATTTT. This sequence encodes CASSLDWGGSNQPQHF.

The chain links TRBV5-1 to TRBJ2-2, with 8 bases fitting TRBD2. The germline V gene has CDR1 SGHRS and CDR2 YFSETQ. Trimming removed 3 bases from V and 6 bases from J; junction bases left unmatched: 7. The CDR3 sequence is 15 residues long. CDR3 in amino acids: CASSSGLAGAGELFF. For the CDR3, the DNA is TGCGCCAGCAGCTCCGGACTAGCAGGGGCCGGGGAGCTGTTTTTT.

This clone has just one count. The chain combines TRBV18 with TRBJ2-2, with D tentatively TRBD1 (5 bases). This CDR3 has 14 amino acids. The V gene lost 2 bases and the J gene lost 1 base, with 5 bases spanning the gap. Germline assignment: CDR1 KGHSH and CDR2 LQKENI. CDR3 DNA sequence: TGTGCCAGCTCACCAGGACAGAACACCGGGGAGCTGTTTTTT. Translating gives CASSPGQNTGELFF.

The sample holds one count of this clone. CDR3 sequence reads: CASSPLTAPTNEKLFF. The CDR3 coding sequence is TGTGCCAGCAGCCCCCTCACTGCCCCAACTAATGAAAAACTGTTTTTT. This chain joins TRBV7-2 and TRBJ1-4; D gene ambiguous. Germline V CDR1 and CDR2: SGHTA, FQGNSA. V lost 5 bases and J 0 bases, leaving 13 bases between the germline ends. CDR3 length equals 16 residues.

The rearrangement uses TRBV5-1 and TRBJ1-4; the D is unclear. The CDR3 sequence is 14 residues long. CDR1 SGHRS and CDR2 YFSETQ come from the germline V gene. V dropped 2 bases and J dropped 4 bases, with 9 bases sitting between them. The CDR3 region is CASSFDRFNEKLFF. The DNA for the CDR3 is TGCGCCAGCAGCTTCGACCGGTTTAATGAAAAACTGTTTTTT.

The chain combines TRBV7-3 with TRBJ2-2; TRBD1 aligns across 9 bases. Germline V CDR1 and CDR2: SGHTA, FQGTGA. The ends lost 0 bases at V and 4 bases at J; junction bases unmatched: 6. This CDR3 spans 17 amino acids. The CDR3 DNA reads TGTGCCAGCAGCTTAACGTCACAGGGGGCCGGCACCGGGGAGCTGTTTTTT. Its translation: CASSLTSQGAGTGELFF.

This chain joins TRBV5-4 and TRBJ1-2; D is possibly TRBD1 (6 bases). CDR1 SGHNT and CDR2 YYREEE come from the germline V gene (reference sequence). The CDR3 spans 14 residues. Trimming pared 2 bases from V and 8 bases from J, leaving 16 bases between. CDR3 sequence reads: CASSFGQPVRGYTF. The CDR3 DNA reads as TGTGCCAGCAGCTTCGGACAGCCGGTTCGGGGCTACACCTTC.

V and J are TRBV5-5 and TRBJ1-6; D is possibly TRBD1 (5 bases). V shed 4 bases and J shed 10 bases, with 18 bases lying between them. This CDR3 contains 15 residues. Germline V gene lookup returns CDR1 SGHKS and CDR2 YYEKEE (reference sequence). The CDR3 DNA reads as TGTGCCAGCAGCCCCCAGGGTGGCTCGATATCACCCCTCCACTTT. Translating it yields CASSPQGGSISPLHF.

The V call is TRBV6-5, the J call TRBJ1-5; tentatively, D is TRBD1 (5 bases). Germline loops: CDR1 MNHEY, CDR2 SVGAGI. The CDR3 has 12 amino acids. The V end lost 6 bases, the J end lost 9 bases, and 12 bases lay between the germline ends. The CDR3 loop is CASSRGVGPQHF. Written as DNA, the CDR3 is TGTGCCAGCAGCAGAGGGGTGGGGCCCCAGCATTTT.

The chain employs TRBV3-1 (or the pseudogene TRBV3-2) and TRBJ1-1; tentative D call: TRBD1 (5 bases). CDR1 is LGHDT, CDR2 YNNKEL, per germline (reference sequence). V dropped 7 bases and J dropped 4 bases, with 10 bases sitting between them. The CDR3 runs to 12 residues. CDR3 region: CASTPGGTEAFF. For the CDR3, the DNA is TGTGCCAGCACTCCGGGGGGCACTGAAGCTTTCTTT.

The V and J genes are TRBV25-1 and TRBJ2-5; the D call may be TRBD1 or TRBD2 (5 bases each). The V gene's germline CDR1 is MGHDK and CDR2 SYGVNS. The CDR3 has 15 residues. The V end lost 1 base, the J end lost 0 bases, and 9 bases lay between the germline ends. The CDR3 protein is CASSEWGWDQETQYF. CDR3 in DNA: TGTGCCAGCAGTGAATGGGGGTGGGACCAAGAGACCCAGTACTTC.

The chain combines TRBV30 with TRBJ1-5, with TRBD1 identical over 7 bases. Germline assignment: CDR1 GTSNPN and CDR2 SVGIG (reference sequence). Germline trimming cut 5 bases from V and 7 bases from J; bases unmatched to any gene: 11. CDR3 length equals 14 residues. The CDR3: CAWGQDDAWQPQHF. CDR3 DNA sequence: TGTGCCTGGGGACAGGATGATGCTTGGCAGCCCCAGCATTTT.

The chain combines TRBV18 with TRBJ1-3; tentatively, D is TRBD1 (5 bases). V lost 3 bases, J lost 7 bases, and 10 bases lay in between. CDR3 length equals 13 residues. In germline, CDR1 is KGHSH, CDR2 LQKENI. For the CDR3, the DNA is TGTGCCAGCTCACCTACCGGGACTAACACCATATATTTT. Translated, it gives CASSPTGTNTIYF.

The CDR3 loop reads CSATLAGADTQYF. The CDR3 coding sequence is TGCAGCGCAACACTAGCGGGGGCGGATACGCAGTATTTT. The V and J genes are TRBV29-1 and TRBJ2-3; 11 bases are a match to TRBD2. Trimming took 7 bases from V and 6 from J; bases not matched to a gene: 6. There are 13 residues in the CDR3. Germline CDR1 and CDR2: SQVTM and ANQGSEA.

V and J are TRBV6-5 and TRBJ2-4; possible D gene TRBD1, 7 bases. V was clipped by 6 bases and J by 3 bases, with 12 bases between them. Germline loops: CDR1 MNHEY, CDR2 SVGAGI. This CDR3 comprises 14 residues. The CDR3 sequence: CASRNRGGKNIQYF. CDR3 sequence (DNA): TGTGCCAGCAGGAACAGGGGAGGCAAAAACATTCAGTACTTC.

The genes are TRBV5-4 and TRBJ2-4; D ambiguous. Germline lookup yields CDR1 SGHNT and CDR2 YYREEE (reference sequence). The V end lost 1 base, the J end lost 5 bases, and 16 bases lay between the germline ends. The CDR3 sequence is 16 residues long. Here the CDR3 reads CASSLNGRVSENIQYF. Written as DNA, the CDR3 is TGTGCCAGCAGCTTGAATGGTCGCGTTTCCGAAAACATTCAGTACTTC.

V is TRBV6-5 and J is TRBJ2-3; D perhaps matches TRBD2 (6 bases). The CDR3 covers 15 residues. Deletions cut 6 bases from V and 4 bases from J, with 17 bases between. Germline V gene lookup returns CDR1 MNHEY and CDR2 SVGAGI. The CDR3 reads CASSQGGGSPDTQYF. CDR3 nucleotide sequence: TGTGCCAGCAGCCAGGGAGGCGGGTCCCCAGATACGCAGTATTTT.